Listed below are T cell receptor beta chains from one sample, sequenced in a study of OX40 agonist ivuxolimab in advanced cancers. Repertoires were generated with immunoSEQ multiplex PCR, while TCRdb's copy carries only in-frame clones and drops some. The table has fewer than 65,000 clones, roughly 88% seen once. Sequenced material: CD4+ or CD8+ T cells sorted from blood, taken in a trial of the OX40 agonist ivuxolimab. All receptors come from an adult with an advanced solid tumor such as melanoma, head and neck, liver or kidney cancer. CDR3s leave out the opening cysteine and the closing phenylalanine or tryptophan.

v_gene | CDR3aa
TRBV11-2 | ASSSQIPPYEQY
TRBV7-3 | ASSPGTGNIQY
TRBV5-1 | ASSLDGLAGTYQTGELF
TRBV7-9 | ASSSIQGGNQPQH
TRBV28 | ASSPSTDSPLKT
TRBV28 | ASSISGTSGANVLT
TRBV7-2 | ASSQDRGYGYT
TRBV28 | ASSPPFGEKLF
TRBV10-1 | ASSETGNSPLH
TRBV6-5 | ASSYGVSGSETQY
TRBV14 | ASSPYSNSPLH
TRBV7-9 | ASSLGVGSQETQY
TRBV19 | ATTTGDGTEAF
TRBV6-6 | ASRSLGQGNYGYT
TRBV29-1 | SASTGLTEAF
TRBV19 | ASSKAANTGELF
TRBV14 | ASSQDARTKTKYGYT
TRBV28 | ASRRTSEVGEQY
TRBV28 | ASSFPGGTETQY
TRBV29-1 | SERGHFYSGNTIY
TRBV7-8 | ASSLGGRTDTQY
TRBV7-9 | ASSPQGYTEAF
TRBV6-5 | ASRESGAGSPLH
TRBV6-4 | ASSDQQDSDTQY
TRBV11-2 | ASSLRGQGGSYGYT
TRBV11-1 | ASSSTGNEQY
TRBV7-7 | ASSPGGLAANEQF
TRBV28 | ASSLAGANTDTQY
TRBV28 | ASRTGGPYEQY
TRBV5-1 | ASSSQGVSSYEQY
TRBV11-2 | ASSFSGTTHYEQY
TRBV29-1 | SVVRSGATTEAF
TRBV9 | ASSGIGQGAGINT
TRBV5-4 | ASSPGQSSYEQY
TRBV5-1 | ARGTQY
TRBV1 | TSSQDPAHSYTQY
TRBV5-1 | ASSLARGRETQY
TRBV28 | ASRGTDTPLH
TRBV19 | ASSMDYRGAKNIQY
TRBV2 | ASSGESRGAQY
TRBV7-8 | ASSLGARGANYGYT
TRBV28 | ASSPDGLPGANVLT
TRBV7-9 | ASSPLAGAPYEQY
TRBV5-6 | ASSFRQQHYGYT
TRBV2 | ASSEGSSYNEQF
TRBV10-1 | ASSATGVGTGELF
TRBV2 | ASSEGIPRANVLT
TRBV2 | ASTQRRSEAKNIQY
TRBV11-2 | ASSLSQGQDEQY
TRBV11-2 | ASSLNDETQY
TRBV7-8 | ASSGGDPGAATEAF
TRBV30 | AWSPGSGQF
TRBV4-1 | ASSPEITYEQY
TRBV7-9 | ASSRAGGLSAADTQY
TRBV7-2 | ATEMKGSTQY
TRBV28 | ASRDLAGPLNEQF
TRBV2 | ASSEEGRGAGQPQH